The 26 T cell receptor beta chains given below trace back to one sample, sequenced in a study of CD8 T cells in Susac syndrome. With random hexamers, reverse transcription was performed on roughly 0.5 to 1 ug of RNA. A single record per CDR3 protein comes from TCRdb applying MiXCR to the immunoSEQ multiplex PCR reads. In the table there are approximately 25,000 distinct CDR3 sequences, 93% of which are singletons. The sample was CD8+ T cells from PBMCs. All receptors come from a human donor with Susac syndrome.

The J gene is TRBJ2-7, the V gene TRBV10-2; no definite D call. Germline V gene lookup returns CDR1 WSHSY and CDR2 SAAADI. V lost 3 bases and J 1 base, leaving 7 bases between the germline ends. The CDR3 extends over 13 amino acids. The CDR3 DNA reads TGCGCCAGCAGTGAATTGGGTTCCTACGAGCAGTACTTC. Its translation is CASSELGSYEQYF.

The rearrangement links TRBV9 to TRBJ2-2, with a weak D call TRBD1 (6 bases). Germline CDR1 and CDR2: SGDLS and YYNGEE. The CDR3 is made up of 16 amino acids. Deletions cut 0 bases from V and 1 base from J, with 10 bases between. This chain's CDR3 is CASSVGVRGNTGELFF. The CDR3 DNA sequence: TGTGCCAGCAGCGTAGGGGTCAGGGGGAACACCGGGGAGCTGTTTTTT.

The genes are TRBV6-2 or TRBV6-3 and TRBJ2-7, with D perhaps TRBD1 or TRBD2 (6 bases each). The germline V and J ends were trimmed by 0 bases and 7 bases, with 22 bases remaining between them. The V gene's germline CDR1 is MNHEY and CDR2 SVGEGT. The CDR3 length is 17 residues. CDR3 residues: CASSYSGGGGGPGEQYF. The CDR3 DNA reads as TGTGCCAGCAGTTACTCAGGAGGGGGTGGAGGACCCGGGGAGCAGTACTTC.

The CDR3 loop is CAIRSDRGDTEAFF. The DNA for the CDR3 is TGTGCCATCAGGAGCGACAGGGGAGACACTGAAGCTTTCTTT. The chain joins TRBV10-3 to TRBJ1-1; 8 bases align to TRBD1. The germline V gene encodes CDR1 ENHRY and CDR2 SYGVKD. V lost 6 bases and J lost 3; bases outside the gene matches: 6. This CDR3 has 14 amino acids.

The table lists this clonotype with a few counts. This chain joins TRBV5-1 and TRBJ1-2, with 11 positions matching TRBD1. The CDR3 is 15 residues long. V gave up 1 base and J gave up 4 bases; unmatched junction bases: 3. CDR1 SGHRS and CDR2 YFSETQ come from the germline V gene. DNA of the CDR3: TGCGCCAGCAGCTTGTGGACAGGGGGCGTCTATGGCTACACCTTC. Protein product: CASSLWTGGVYGYTF.

The rearrangement uses TRBV10-3 and TRBJ2-3; 8 bases line up with TRBD2. This CDR3 spans 17 amino acids. Germline CDR1 reads ENHRY; CDR2 reads SYGVKD. J gave up 5 bases and V 0 bases, and 10 bases lay outside the gene matches. The CDR3 sequence is CAISESPGGALQDTQYF. Here the CDR3 DNA reads TGTGCCATCAGTGAGTCGCCGGGGGGGGCTTTGCAAGATACGCAGTATTTT.

The CDR3 reads CATSRVQRGADTQYF. The CDR3 DNA sequence: TGTGCCACCAGCAGGGTACAGAGGGGAGCGGATACGCAGTATTTT. This chain uses TRBV15 with TRBJ2-3; D could derive from TRBD1 or TRBD2 (5 bases each). V lost 3 bases and J lost 6, with 16 bases in between. The CDR3 loop spans 15 amino acids. The germline V gene has CDR1 LNHNV and CDR2 YYDKDF (reference sequence).

As to this clonotype: The germline gene is not matched at one end of the junction; a read error may be the cause. The chain carries TRBV7-8 and TRBJ2-4, with D possibly matching TRBD1 (5 bases). Germline V gene sequence: CDR1 SGHVS, CDR2 FQNEAQ. This CDR3 comprises 16 residues. The CDR3 sequence: CASSLPGNAARNIQYF. The CDR3 nucleotides read TGTGCCAGCAGCTTACCAGGGAATGCGGCCAGAAACATTCAGTACTTC.

The chain carries TRBV9 and TRBJ2-5, with D possibly matching TRBD2 (6 bases). There are 15 residues in the CDR3. The V end lost 0 bases, the J end lost 2 bases, and 11 bases lay between the germline ends. Germline CDR1 and CDR2: SGDLS and YYNGEE. Written as DNA, the CDR3 is TGTGCCAGCAGCGTAGCGGGGCGGGGTCAAGAGACCCAGTACTTC. Amino acid sequence: CASSVAGRGQETQYF.

The V gene is TRBV2, the J gene TRBJ2-7; TRBD2 aligns across 9 bases. Germline V gene lookup returns CDR1 SNHLY and CDR2 FYNNEI. There are 14 residues in the CDR3. V shed 6 bases and J 7 bases; nucleotides not matched to a gene: 10. The CDR3 sequence: CASSEERGADEQYF. The DNA for the CDR3 is TGTGCCAGCAGCGAGGAGCGGGGGGCGGATGAGCAGTACTTC.

The V and J genes are TRBV3-1 and TRBJ1-1; TRBD1 agrees at 7 bases. The CDR3 loop spans 17 amino acids. Germline assignment: CDR1 LGHDT and CDR2 YNNKEL (reference sequence). J gave up 0 bases and V 1 base, and 8 bases lay outside the gene matches. CDR3 residues: CASSQVGTDDLNTEAFF. The CDR3 DNA is TGTGCCAGCAGCCAAGTTGGGACAGATGATTTGAACACTGAAGCTTTCTTT.

The genes are TRBV6-5 and TRBJ1-1, with D maybe TRBD1 (5 bases). In germline, CDR1 is MNHEY, CDR2 SVGAGI. Trimming cost V 7 bases and J 4 bases, with 22 bases left between them. The CDR3 extends over 16 amino acids. The CDR3 coding sequence is TGTGCCAGCATTAAAACAGGCCTTAGGAGCGGCACTGAAGCTTTCTTT. It yields the protein CASIKTGLRSGTEAFF.

The genes are TRBV19 and TRBJ2-7, with 9 positions matching TRBD1. Germline CDR1 and CDR2: LNHDA and SQIVND (reference sequence). The J segment lost 5 bases and the V segment lost 3 bases, leaving 2 bases of the junction unmatched. This CDR3 contains 13 residues. CDR3 region: CASSIRDRDEQYF. CDR3 DNA: TGTGCCAGTAGTATCCGGGACAGGGACGAGCAGTACTTC.

The rearrangement links TRBV19 to TRBJ1-3; tentatively, D is TRBD1 (5 bases). The CDR3 contains 15 residues. Germline values: CDR1 LNHDA, CDR2 SQIVND (reference sequence). V was clipped by 5 bases and J by 0 bases, with 11 bases between them. The CDR3 here is CASSSDSHSGNTIYF. As DNA, the CDR3 is TGTGCCAGTAGTTCCGACAGCCACTCTGGAAACACCATATATTTT.

This chain links TRBV15 with TRBJ1-4, with TRBD1 matching over 9 bases. The CDR3 runs 13 residues. V lost 3 bases, J lost 12 bases, and 5 bases stayed unmatched. Germline lookup yields CDR1 LNHNV and CDR2 YYDKDF (reference sequence). The CDR3 reads CATSSVRTGELFF. The CDR3 bases are TGTGCCACCAGCAGCGTTAGGACAGGGGAACTGTTTTTT. Full variable domain (missing parts from reference TRBV15 and TRBJ1-4): DAMVIQNPRYQVTQFGKPVTLSCSQTLNHNVMYWYQQKSSQAPKLLFHYYDKDFNNEADTPDNFQSRRPNTSFCFLDIRSPGLGDTAMYLCATSSVRTGELFFGSGTQLSVL.

The chain has TRBV28 and TRBJ1-5, with 10 positions matching TRBD1. With 3 bases clipped from V and 6 bases from J, the junction kept 5 bases outside the gene matches. In germline, CDR1 is MDHEN, CDR2 SYDVKM. The CDR3 contains 15 residues. The CDR3 DNA reads TGTGCCAGCAGTTTGACAGGGGGCGAAGCTCAGCCCCAGCATTTT. As protein: CASSLTGGEAQPQHF.

The chain employs TRBV4-3 and TRBJ2-5; D gene ambiguous. The germline V and J ends were trimmed by 4 bases and 5 bases, with 8 bases remaining between them. The CDR3 is 12 residues long. Germline CDR1 reads LGHNA; CDR2 reads YSLEER. CDR3 bases: TGCGCCAGCAGCCCGGATTTGGAGACCCAGTACTTC. Protein sequence: CASSPDLETQYF.

The rearrangement uses TRBV9 and TRBJ2-2, with 10 bases lining up with TRBD2. CDR3 length: 16 amino acids. Germline CDR1 SGDLS, CDR2 YYNGEE. V lost 4 bases, J lost 2 bases, and 5 bases stayed unmatched. The CDR3 here is CASSTSSGGNTGELFF. Here the CDR3 DNA reads TGTGCCAGCAGCACGTCTAGCGGGGGTAACACCGGGGAGCTGTTTTTT.

The chain couples TRBV2 to TRBJ2-7, with D unresolved. The CDR3 sequence is 13 residues long. From germline, CDR1 is SNHLY and CDR2 FYNNEI. V lost 7 bases and J 1 base, leaving 11 bases between the germline ends. The chain's CDR3 is CASIGRNSYEQYF. The DNA for the CDR3 is TGTGCCAGCATTGGCAGAAATTCCTACGAGCAGTACTTC.

The chain links TRBV5-1 to TRBJ2-6; no reliable D call. The CDR3 length is 14 residues. The germline gives CDR1 SGHRS, CDR2 YFSETQ. V lost 1 base, J lost 4 bases, and 6 bases lay in between. This CDR3 reads CASSLSWGANVLTF. The DNA of the CDR3 is TGCGCCAGCAGCTTGAGTTGGGGGGCCAACGTCCTGACTTTC.

This clonotype was counted only a few times. The V and J genes are TRBV12-3 or TRBV12-4 and TRBJ2-1; no definite D call. Trimming cost V 3 bases and J 5 bases, with 5 bases left between them. The CDR3 loop spans 12 amino acids. The CDR3 DNA sequence: TGTGCCAGCAGTTTTGGGGACAATGAGCAGTTCTTC. The encoded protein is CASSFGDNEQFF.

The chain carries TRBV27 and TRBJ1-4; D is perhaps TRBD1 (5 bases). The CDR3 is made up of 14 amino acids. Trimming left V 6 bases short and J 5 bases short, with 13 bases between. Germline V lookup: CDR1 MNHEY, CDR2 SMNVEV (reference sequence). The CDR3 nucleotides read TGTGCCAGCAGCGGCCGGGACGGAAATGAAAAACTGTTTTTT. It yields the protein CASSGRDGNEKLFF.

The CDR3 coding sequence is TGTGCCACCAGTGCTCCGGGACAGCCCTACAATGAGCAGTTCTTC. This encodes CATSAPGQPYNEQFF. The chain combines TRBV24-1 with TRBJ2-1; TRBD1 matches 7 bases. CDR3 size: 15 residues. Looked up from germline, CDR1 is KGHDR and CDR2 is SFDVKD. The V gene end was trimmed by 5 bases and the J gene end by 2 bases; junction bases not matched to a gene: 5.

The chain has TRBV2 and TRBJ1-2; possibly TRBD1 for D (5 bases). This CDR3 is 17 amino acids long. Germline CDR1 reads SNHLY; CDR2 reads FYNNEI. Trimming removed 5 bases from V and 2 bases from J, with 21 bases in between. Written as DNA, the CDR3 is TGTGCCAGCAGTCTGGGGCCGACAGTCGGGGACAACTATGGCTACACCTTC. This encodes CASSLGPTVGDNYGYTF.

This chain joins TRBV28 and TRBJ2-1; D gene unclear. V lost 6 bases and J 7 bases, leaving 13 bases between the germline ends. The V gene's germline CDR1 is MDHEN and CDR2 SYDVKM. CDR3 length: 13 amino acids. The CDR3 sequence: CASSPLPGNEQFF. The CDR3 region has the DNA TGTGCCAGCAGCCCCCTCCCTGGGAATGAGCAGTTCTTC. Full variable domain (outside the CDR3, taken from reference TRBV28 and TRBJ2-1): DVKVTQSSRYLVKRTGEKVFLECVQDMDHENMFWYRQDPGLGLRLIYFSYDVKMKEKGDIPEGYSVSREKKERFSLILESASTNQTSMYLCASSPLPGNEQFFGPGTRLTVL.

V gene TRBV2 combines with J gene TRBJ2-7, with D perhaps TRBD1 (6 bases). CDR1 SNHLY and CDR2 FYNNEI come from the germline V gene. V lost 7 bases and J 3 bases, leaving 22 bases between the germline ends. The CDR3 is 16 residues long. The CDR3 nucleotides read TGTGCCAGCACTAAGACTACCGGCGGCAGGGGCTACGAGCAGTACTTC. This translates into CASTKTTGGRGYEQYF.